A single sample is the source of the 10 T cell receptor beta chains below, sequenced in a study of memory CD8 T cells in hepatitis C reinfection. Regarding time point: peak reinfection, 3 to 8 weeks after reinfection detection. Sorted cells were sequenced directly ex vivo without any in vitro expansion. Assay used: immunoSEQ multiplex PCR; TCRdb lists only in-frame clones, some missing. Among around 47,000 clones listed, 88% were seen once. The sequencing input was naive CD8+ T cells sorted from blood. These receptors all come from a man between 18 and 35 years old with hepatitis C virus infection.

This sequence joins TRBV25-1 and TRBJ2-5; D call uncertain. Between the trimmed V and J ends, which lost 0 bases and 5 bases, there was a span of 10 bases. The CDR3 covers 14 residues. CDR1 is MGHDK and CDR2 is SYGVNS in the germline V gene. This CDR3 reads CASSEYGFLETQYF. The CDR3 bases are TGTGCCAGCAGTGAATACGGGTTTTTGGAGACCCAGTACTTC.

V is TRBV7-9 and J is TRBJ1-1, with a tentative D call TRBD1 (5 bases). Trimming pared 5 bases from V and 11 bases from J, leaving 15 bases between. Germline CDR1 is SEHNR and CDR2 is FQNEAQ (reference sequence). This CDR3 is 12 amino acids long. CDR3 loop: CASSPPQGLAFF. The DNA for the CDR3 is TGTGCCAGCAGCCCGCCTCAGGGTTTGGCTTTCTTT.

This chain uses TRBV7-9 with TRBJ1-1; D is unresolved. Trimming stripped 1 base from V and 7 bases from J, with 7 bases between. The germline V gene has CDR1 SEHNR and CDR2 FQNEAQ (reference sequence). The CDR3 has 12 amino acids. This CDR3 reads CASSLGSDEAFF. For the CDR3, the DNA is TGTGCCAGCAGCTTAGGTTCAGATGAAGCTTTCTTT.

DNA of the CDR3: TGTGCCAGTAGCAAACCCCCGGGACTAGCGGGGGACAGCTCCTACAATGAGCAGTTCTTC. Translating it yields CASSKPPGLAGDSSYNEQFF. V usage is TRBV19 and J usage is TRBJ2-1, with 14 bases matching TRBD2. Germline V CDR1 and CDR2: LNHDA, SQIVND (reference sequence). The CDR3 extends over 20 amino acids. J was trimmed by 0 bases and V by 6 bases; bases with no gene match: 13.

This chain joins TRBV23-1 and TRBJ2-7; possible D gene TRBD2, 5 bases. Being an ORF, TRBV23-1 has a function that is uncertain. V was cut by 2 bases and J by 2 bases, with 31 bases left in between. The CDR3 contains 21 residues. CDR3 in DNA: TGCGCCAGCAGTCAACTTAAGACCAAACCAAAGGATGAGGGCGCACCCTACGAGCAGTACGTC. Translated: CASSQLKTKPKDEGAPYEQYV.

This sequence joins TRBV7-8 and TRBJ2-5; 7 nucleotides agree with TRBD2. The J call may not be correct, given that the DNA end is closer to TRBJ2-7. CDR1 is SGHVS and CDR2 is FQNEAQ in the germline V gene. The CDR3 has 15 amino acids. The CDR3 DNA is TGTGCCAGCAGCTTAGGGGGAGGGCCGGTCTACGAGCAGTACTTC. This encodes CASSLGGGPVYEQYF.

This clone has just a few counts. The V and J genes are TRBV29-1 and TRBJ1-2; weak D call: TRBD1 (5 bases). Trimming took off 6 bases at V and 4 bases at J, with 15 bases between the two ends. The CDR3 has 13 amino acids. Per the germline V gene, CDR1 is SQVTM and CDR2 is ANQGSEA. CDR3 coding DNA: TGCAGCGTCCCGACCACGGACACCTATGGCTACACCTTC. Protein sequence: CSVPTTDTYGYTF.

This rearrangement joins TRBV5-5 to TRBJ2-7; maybe TRBD2 (6 bases). CDR3 length equals 17 residues. V was cut by 5 bases and J by 0 bases, with 21 bases left in between. The germline gives CDR1 SGHKS, CDR2 YYEKEE (reference sequence). In DNA, the CDR3 is TGTGCCAGCAGTATCCTAGTGGAGGGCTCCGCCTCCTACGAGCAGTACTTC. This codes for CASSILVEGSASYEQYF.

The chain is built from TRBV6-5 and TRBJ2-7; no clear D. This CDR3 region has 12 residues. Germline-derived CDR1 and CDR2 are MNHEY and SVGAGI. Trimming removed 7 bases at V and 5 bases at J, with 12 bases between. The CDR3 region has the DNA TGTGCCAGCACCTCAGCTACAGACGAGCAGTACTTC. As protein: CASTSATDEQYF.

The chain uses TRBV11-2 and TRBJ2-1; 7 positions match TRBD1. Trimming cost V 7 bases and J 6 bases; bases outside gene matches: 6. Germline lookup yields CDR1 SGHAT and CDR2 FQNNGV. This CDR3 contains 13 residues. CDR3 in DNA: TGTGCCAGCATACCCCCAGGGGGCAATGAGCAGTTCTTC. Encoded protein: CASIPPGGNEQFF.